This TCR beta chain was identified during a study of blood T cell repertoires in COVID-19. The overall study: The samples span acute and convalescent COVID-19 from the United States, Italy and Spain.

Method: immunoSEQ multiplex PCR; TCRdb's copy keeps in-frame clones and lacks some. The sample carries over 85,000 clones, around 88% recorded once. J was trimmed by 8 bases and V by 3 bases; bases with no gene match: 12. CDR3 length: 16 amino acids. CDR1 is SGHVS and CDR2 is FQNEAQ in the germline V gene. The specimen was peripheral blood. This sequence joins TRBV7-8 and TRBJ2-1; TRBD2 matches at 8 bases. The receptor was derived from a woman aged 65 to 85 with acute or convalescent COVID-19. The CDR3 nucleotides read TGTGCCAGCAGCTTTCCTCCGGGGCTAGCGGGCCATGAGCAGTTCTTC. It codes for CASSFPPGLAGHEQFF.